These T cell receptor beta chains were read from a single sample in a study of brain metastases from non-small cell lung cancer. Only in-frame clones appear in the TCRdb table, and some are missing; sequencing was by immunoSEQ multiplex PCR. The sample contains hundreds of clones, 94% of which appear only once. The sequenced sample was tumor-adjacent normal tissue. These receptors were obtained from a donor at least 40 years old with non-small cell lung cancer. The CDR3 runs from the conserved cysteine through the conserved F or W. Fields, in order: D gene, V gene, J gene, clone size, CDR3 protein, CDR3 DNA. A D gene is named only where the DNA matches it firmly. Where a row states a size, it is once, few, many or the class of an expanded clone; other rows omit it.

TRBD2,TRBV5-5,TRBJ2-1,-,CASSARLAGSYNEQFF,TGTGCCAGCAGCGCCCGACTAGCGGGGTCCTACAATGAGCAGTTCTTC
-,TRBV6-1,TRBJ2-1,-,CASSEVPGPRKGEQFF,TGTGCCAGCAGTGAAGTGCCGGGACCCCGAAAGGGAGAGCAGTTCTTC
TRBD1,TRBV11-1,TRBJ1-6,-,CASGTGSSYNSPLHF,TGTGCCAGCGGGACAGGAAGCTCCTATAATTCACCCCTCCACTTT
-,TRBV7-9,TRBJ1-6,few,CASSLTGRADDNSPLHF,TGTGCCAGCAGCTTAACAGGCAGGGCGGACGATAATTCACCCCTCCACTTT
-,TRBV19,TRBJ2-3,-,CASTLGTGKDTQYF,TGTGCCAGTACCCTAGGGACGGGAAAAGATACGCAGTATTTT
TRBD2,TRBV30,TRBJ2-6,-,CAWSKAGAPGANVLTF,TGTGCCTGGAGTAAAGCGGGGGCTCCTGGGGCCAACGTCCTGACTTTC
-,TRBV3-1/TRBV3-2,TRBJ2-2,-,CASSPQEAVAGELFF,TGTGCCAGCAGCCCACAGGAGGCCGTTGCCGGGGAGCTGTTTTTT
-,TRBV5-4,TRBJ2-3,once,CASSLEERGYTDTQYF,TGTGCCAGCAGCTTGGAGGAAAGGGGATACACAGATACGCAGTATTTT
-,TRBV2,TRBJ1-1,once,CASSEGLGAFF,TGTGCCAGCAGTGAAGGCCTGGGGGCTTTCTTT
TRBD2,TRBV6-2/TRBV6-3,TRBJ2-5,-,CASSLPAGGQETQYF,TGTGCCAGCAGTTTGCCAGCGGGGGGGCAAGAGACCCAGTACTTC
-,TRBV4-2,TRBJ1-1,-,CASSQVRGTEAFF,TGTGCCAGCAGCCAAGTAAGGGGGACTGAAGCTTTCTTT
-,TRBV3-1/TRBV3-2,TRBJ1-1,-,CASSQGLVNTEAFF,TGTGCCAGCAGCCAAGGTCTTGTAAACACTGAAGCTTTCTTT
TRBD1,TRBV5-4,TRBJ2-1,-,CASSKGQKDINEQFF,TGTGCCAGCAGCAAGGGACAGAAGGATATTAATGAGCAGTTCTTC
-,TRBV6-6,TRBJ1-1,-,CASNRATEAFF,TGTGCCAGCAACAGGGCCACTGAAGCTTTCTTT
TRBD2,TRBV19,TRBJ2-5,once,CASGGGSRETQYF,TGTGCCAGTGGCGGGGGGTCGCGGGAGACCCAGTACTTC
-,TRBV12-3/TRBV12-4,TRBJ1-5,-,CASSLGHQPQHF,TGTGCCAGCAGTTTAGGACATCAGCCCCAGCATTTT
TRBD2,TRBV5-1,TRBJ2-4,-,CASSSGTSGGANIQYF,TGCGCCAGCAGCTCCGGGACTAGCGGGGGGGCTAACATTCAGTACTTC
-,TRBV5-4,TRBJ2-5,once,CASSLEASQETQYF,TGTGCCAGCAGCTTGGAGGCCAGTCAAGAGACCCAGTACTTC
-,TRBV19,TRBJ1-1,-,CASITPLGGNTEAFF,TGTGCCAGTATTACCCCCCTCGGTGGGAACACTGAAGCTTTCTTT
-,TRBV18,TRBJ2-3,once,CASSPSVSTDTQYF,TGTGCCAGCTCACCTAGTGTCAGCACAGATACGCAGTATTTT
-,TRBV3-1/TRBV3-2,TRBJ2-7,once,CASSQGDSEQYF,TGTGCCAGCAGCCAAGGAGATAGCGAGCAGTACTTC
-,TRBV24-1,TRBJ2-1,-,CATSAAAGATNEQFF,TGTGCCACCAGTGCCGCCGCCGGGGCTACCAATGAGCAGTTCTTC
TRBD2,TRBV7-9,TRBJ2-7,-,CASSTSGGVGEQYF,TGTGCCAGCAGCACTAGCGGGGGAGTCGGCGAGCAGTACTTC
-,TRBV6-5,TRBJ2-7,-,CASSYSRGGSSYEQYF,TGTGCCAGCAGTTACTCGAGGGGGGGCAGCTCCTACGAGCAGTACTTC
-,TRBV4-3,TRBJ2-2,-,CASSQGLDVHTGELFF,TGCGCCAGCAGCCAAGGACTAGATGTGCACACCGGGGAGCTGTTTTTT
TRBD2,TRBV5-6,TRBJ2-1,-,CASSLPGTILIEQFF,TGTGCCAGCAGCCTTCCTGGGACTATTCTCATTGAGCAGTTCTTC
-,TRBV6-5,TRBJ2-5,-,CASSYTDFEQETQYF,TGTGCCAGCAGTTACACCGACTTCGAACAAGAGACCCAGTACTTC
-,TRBV6-5,TRBJ1-2,-,CASSPGGGRSLGYTF,TGTGCCAGCAGCCCGGGTGGTGGCAGGTCCTTAGGCTACACCTTC
TRBD1,TRBV18,TRBJ2-5,-,CASRQGQETQYF,TGTGCCAGCCGACAGGGACAAGAGACCCAGTACTTC
TRBD2,TRBV25-1,TRBJ2-5,-,CASSEPPGVAGGQETQYF,TGTGCCAGCAGTGAACCCCCCGGGGTAGCGGGGGGCCAAGAGACCCAGTACTTC
TRBD1,TRBV30,TRBJ1-5,-,CAWSVQGGNQPQHF,TGTGCCTGGAGTGTTCAGGGGGGCAATCAGCCCCAGCATTTT
-,TRBV27,TRBJ2-5,-,CASSSRTVPETQYF,TGTGCCAGCAGTTCCCGGACAGTGCCGGAGACCCAGTACTTC